Shown below are 26 T cell receptor beta chains from a single sample sequenced in a study of blood T cell repertoires in COVID-19. The data were produced by immunoSEQ multiplex PCR, yet TCRdb's version contains in-frame clones alone and is incomplete. The table has under 250,000 clones, more than 65% seen once. Sequenced input: peripheral blood. The receptors were gathered from a man aged 50 or older with active or convalescent COVID-19.

This chain uses TRBV7-9 with TRBJ2-3; D remains unclear. Deletions cut 1 base from V and 2 bases from J, with 7 bases between. The CDR3 contains 14 residues. In germline, CDR1 is SEHNR, CDR2 FQNEAQ (reference sequence). CDR3 bases: TGTGCCAGCAGCTTAGGCGTGATCACAGATACGCAGTATTTT. This codes for CASSLGVITDTQYF. Together with reference TRBV7-9 and TRBJ2-3, the CDR3 gives the full variable domain: DTGVSQNPRHKITKRGQNVTFRCDPISEHNRLYWYRQTLGQGPEFLTYFQNEAQLEKSRLLSDRFSAERPKGSFSTLEIQRTEQGDSAMYLCASSLGVITDTQYFGPGTRLTVL.

The chain joins TRBV4-3 to TRBJ2-5; 13 bases are a match to TRBD2. Germline loops: CDR1 LGHNA, CDR2 YSLEER. Losses at the gene ends were 4 bases for V and 5 bases for J; bases not matched to a gene: 7. The CDR3 consists of 16 residues. CDR3 nucleotide sequence: TGCGCCAGCAGCCCAAGACTAGCGGGGGGCAAGGAGACCCAGTACTTC. It translates to CASSPRLAGGKETQYF.

The chain is built from TRBV5-1 and TRBJ2-5; 14 bases are a match to TRBD2. This CDR3 has 16 residues. Germline CDR1 is SGHRS and CDR2 is YFSETQ. With V trimmed by 4 bases and J by 4 bases, 6 bases remained unmatched. As DNA, the CDR3 is TGCGCCAGCAGCGCGGGGACTAGCGGGGGCCGAGAGACCCAGTACTTC. Encoded protein: CASSAGTSGGRETQYF. The full variable domain, in which reference TRBV5-1 and TRBJ2-5 provide the parts outside the CDR3, is KAGVTQTPRYLIKTRGQQVTLSCSPISGHRSVSWYQQTPGQGLQFLFEYFSETQRNKGNFPGRFSGRQFSNSRSEMNVSTLELGDSALYLCASSAGTSGGRETQYFGPGTRLLVL.

The chain uses TRBV19 and TRBJ1-1; D may be TRBD1 (5 bases). This CDR3 contains 13 residues. The germline gives CDR1 LNHDA, CDR2 SQIVND (reference sequence). V shed 5 bases and J shed 5 bases, with 12 bases lying between them. For the CDR3, the DNA is TGTGCCAGTAGTGGGCAGGGTTGGACTGAAGCTTTCTTT. Encoded protein: CASSGQGWTEAFF. Full variable domain (missing parts from reference TRBV19 and TRBJ1-1): DGGITQSPKYLFRKEGQNVTLSCEQNLNHDAMYWYRQDPGQGLRLIYYSQIVNDFQKGDIAEGYSVSREKKESFPLTVTSAQKNPTAFYLCASSGQGWTEAFFGQGTRLTVV.

This chain uses TRBV5-6 with TRBJ2-7; a possible D gene is TRBD2 (5 bases). This CDR3 contains 12 residues. Trimming left V 2 bases short and J 7 bases short, with 10 bases between. The germline V gene has CDR1 SGHDT and CDR2 YYEEEE. CDR3 loop: CASSFGPGEQYV. The CDR3 region has the DNA TGTGCCAGCAGCTTCGGTCCGGGAGAGCAGTACGTC.

The rearrangement links TRBV29-1 to TRBJ1-3, with D perhaps matching TRBD1 (6 bases). V was pared by 0 bases and J by 0 bases, with 15 bases between. In germline, CDR1 is SQVTM, CDR2 ANQGSEA. This CDR3 comprises 17 residues. The DNA of the CDR3 is TGCAGCGTTGAAGATGGGATGGACAGAGTCTCTGGAAACACCATATATTTT. Amino acids: CSVEDGMDRVSGNTIYF.

The genes are TRBV21-1 and TRBJ2-1; the D segment call TRBD2 is taken from the table without a DNA check. TRBV21-1 is flagged as a pseudogene. CDR3 length: 16 amino acids. The CDR3 sequence is CASSKAHQRDYNEQFF. Here the CDR3 DNA reads TGTGCCAGCAGCAAAGCGCACCAGCGGGACTACAATGAGCAGTTCTTC.

The rearrangement links TRBV7-9 to TRBJ2-1, with D possibly matching TRBD2 (6 bases). Deletions cut 1 base from V and 2 bases from J, with 15 bases between. Germline-derived CDR1 and CDR2 are SEHNR and FQNEAQ (reference sequence). The CDR3 consists of 17 residues. CDR3: CASSLGYGSVTYNEQFF. CDR3 nucleotides: TGTGCCAGCAGCTTAGGGTACGGGAGCGTGACCTACAATGAGCAGTTCTTC.

This rearrangement joins TRBV19 to TRBJ2-3, with D perhaps TRBD1 (6 bases). From germline, CDR1 is LNHDA and CDR2 SQIVND (reference sequence). V dropped 10 bases and J dropped 1 base, with 18 bases sitting between them. The CDR3 length is 15 residues. The chain's CDR3 is CATTAPRTGTDTQYF. The CDR3, as DNA: TGTGCCACCACAGCCCCCCGGACAGGCACAGATACGCAGTATTTT. Together with reference TRBV19 and TRBJ2-3, the CDR3 gives the full variable domain: DGGITQSPKYLFRKEGQNVTLSCEQNLNHDAMYWYRQDPGQGLRLIYYSQIVNDFQKGDIAEGYSVSREKKESFPLTVTSAQKNPTAFYLCATTAPRTGTDTQYFGPGTRLTVL.

This chain links TRBV6-6 with TRBJ1-6; 9 bases match TRBD1. The CDR3 consists of 13 residues. V trimming: 6 bases; J trimming: 10 bases; junction bases outside the gene matches: 4. CDR1 is MNHNY, CDR2 SVGAGI, per germline (reference sequence). DNA for the CDR3: TGTGCCAGCAGGGGGACAGGGCAATCACCCCTCCACTTT. Protein sequence: CASRGTGQSPLHF.

The CDR3 DNA is TGTGCCAGCAGTTCGTTGACAGGGGCTTATCAGCCCCAGCATTTT. Translation gives CASSSLTGAYQPQHF. The chain couples TRBV28 to TRBJ1-5; 8 bases are shared with TRBD1. Germline V gene sequence: CDR1 MDHEN, CDR2 SYDVKM. The CDR3 loop spans 15 amino acids. V trimming: 4 bases; J trimming: 5 bases; junction bases outside the gene matches: 7. The variable domain in full, completed from reference TRBV28 and TRBJ1-5, reads DVKVTQSSRYLVKRTGEKVFLECVQDMDHENMFWYRQDPGLGLRLIYFSYDVKMKEKGDIPEGYSVSREKKERFSLILESASTNQTSMYLCASSSLTGAYQPQHFGDGTRLSIL.

The chain uses TRBV5-5 and TRBJ1-1; 10 bases fit TRBD1. Germline V CDR1 and CDR2: SGHKS, YYEKEE (reference sequence). This CDR3 has 15 amino acids. The V segment lost 4 bases and the J segment 4 bases; nucleotides outside the gene matches: 7. This chain's CDR3 is CASSLGQGYSTEAFF. The CDR3 DNA reads as TGTGCCAGCAGCCTGGGACAGGGGTACAGCACTGAAGCTTTCTTT.

This chain uses TRBV6-6 with TRBJ1-3; 7 bases align to TRBD1. V shed 5 bases, J shed 1 base, and the junction held 17 bases outside the gene matches. CDR3 size: 19 residues. The V gene's germline CDR1 is MNHNY and CDR2 SVGAGI (reference sequence). CDR3 sequence: CASSPGDRDPDLSGNTIYF. In nucleotides, the CDR3 is TGTGCCAGCAGTCCGGGAGACAGGGATCCGGATTTGTCTGGAAACACCATATATTTT.

The rearrangement joins TRBV27 to TRBJ1-5; the D is unclear. The CDR3 has 15 residues. V was cut by 4 bases and J by 5 bases, with 15 bases left in between. Germline CDR1 reads MNHEY; CDR2 reads SMNVEV (reference sequence). The CDR3: CASSSSGEADQPQHF. The CDR3 nucleotides read TGTGCCAGCAGTTCGAGTGGGGAGGCGGATCAGCCCCAGCATTTT.

V gene TRBV5-1 combines with J gene TRBJ2-5, with 11 bases aligning to TRBD1. Trimming at V came to 4 bases and at J to 1 base, leaving 12 bases not matched to a gene. The CDR3 is made up of 18 amino acids. Per the germline V gene, CDR1 is SGHRS and CDR2 is YFSETQ. Here the CDR3 reads CASSTNPGQGGSQETQYF. For the CDR3, the DNA is TGCGCCAGCAGCACCAACCCGGGACAGGGGGGAAGCCAAGAGACCCAGTACTTC.

This sequence joins TRBV29-1 and TRBJ1-1; 7 nucleotides match TRBD1. CDR3 length equals 13 residues. The germline V gene has CDR1 SQVTM and CDR2 ANQGSEA. Trimming removed 4 bases from V and 1 base from J; junction bases left unmatched: 3. This CDR3 is CSVGQGANTEAFF. The CDR3 DNA follows: TGCAGCGTTGGACAGGGAGCGAACACTGAAGCTTTCTTT.

The genes are TRBV11-2 and TRBJ2-7, with D perhaps TRBD1 (6 bases). The CDR3 totals 12 residues. CDR1 is SGHAT and CDR2 is FQNNGV in the germline V gene. V was shortened by 5 bases and J by 3 bases, with 8 bases between the two germline ends. The DNA for the CDR3 is TGTGCCAGCAGCAAACAGGGCTACGAGCAGTACGTC. Its protein is CASSKQGYEQYV.

The V gene is TRBV3-1 (or the pseudogene TRBV3-2), the J gene TRBJ2-5; D ambiguous. The CDR3 contains 12 residues. Trimming removed 0 bases from V and 4 bases from J, with 3 bases in between. CDR1 and CDR2 (germline): LGHDT, YNNKEL (reference sequence). The CDR3 region is CASSQDRETQYF. In DNA form, the CDR3 reads TGTGCCAGCAGCCAAGACCGAGAGACCCAGTACTTC.

This clone appeared once. The gene calls are TRBV20-1 and TRBJ2-7; a possible D gene is TRBD1 (6 bases). The V and J ends lost 3 bases and 4 bases respectively, with 25 bases between them. Per germline, CDR1 DFQATT and CDR2 SNEGSKA (reference sequence). The CDR3 sequence is 17 residues long. This chain's CDR3 is CSASLAAYPGQGYEQYF. The CDR3 bases are TGCAGTGCTAGTCTGGCAGCGTACCCGGGACAAGGGTACGAGCAGTACTTC.

V and J are TRBV6-6 and TRBJ1-1; no reliable D call. This CDR3 contains 13 residues. CDR1 is MNHNY, CDR2 SVGAGI, per germline (reference sequence). V lost 7 bases and J lost 5, with 14 bases in between. The CDR3 DNA reads as TGTGCCAGCACCCCGCTCGGGGTAACTGAAGCTTTCTTT. Translation gives CASTPLGVTEAFF.

The chain is built from TRBV2 and TRBJ1-1; TRBD1 matches at 7 bases. The CDR3 sequence is 14 residues long. CDR1 is SNHLY and CDR2 is FYNNEI in the germline V gene. The trim removed 6 bases at V and 0 bases at J, leaving 4 bases unmatched. CDR3 region: CASRTGQMNTEAFF. In DNA form, the CDR3 reads TGTGCCAGCAGGACGGGACAGATGAACACTGAAGCTTTCTTT.

J is TRBJ1-1 and V is TRBV7-3, with D perhaps TRBD1 (5 bases). With 4 bases removed from V and 4 bases from J, the gap between germline ends came to 10 bases. CDR1 and CDR2 from the germline V gene are SGHTA and FQGTGA. The CDR3 extends over 13 amino acids. The CDR3 reads CASSSPGSTEAFF. The CDR3 DNA reads as TGTGCCAGCAGCTCCCCAGGGTCCACTGAAGCTTTCTTT.

This clone was counted a single time. J is TRBJ2-6 and V is TRBV24-1; 7 nucleotides match TRBD1. The germline CDR1 and CDR2 sequences are KGHDR and SFDVKD. V lost 5 bases to trimming and J lost 3 bases; unmatched junction nucleotides: 9. CDR3 size: 17 residues. CDR3 sequence: CATSVDRERNGANVLTF. In DNA, the CDR3 is TGTGCCACCAGTGTTGACAGGGAAAGAAATGGGGCCAACGTCCTGACTTTC.

The sample holds a few counts of this clone. The V gene is TRBV4-1, the J gene TRBJ1-4; no clear D. Trimming cost V 3 bases and J 8 bases, with 22 bases left between them. Germline CDR1 and CDR2: MGHRA and YSYEKL. The CDR3 extends over 17 amino acids. The CDR3 nucleotides read TGCGCCAGCAGCCATCTACTGCGCAGGTCGAGGGAAGAAAAACTGTTTTTT. This translates into CASSHLLRRSREEKLFF.

The chain has TRBV3-1 (or the pseudogene TRBV3-2) and TRBJ1-6; 7 bases agree with TRBD1. Germline assignment: CDR1 LGHDT and CDR2 YNNKEL (reference sequence). This CDR3 region has 17 residues. With V trimmed by 4 bases and J by 7 bases, 13 bases remained unmatched. This CDR3 is CASSRDSFLSLNSPLHF. The CDR3 nucleotides read TGTGCCAGCAGCCGGGACAGTTTCCTCAGTTTAAATTCACCCCTCCACTTT.

J is TRBJ1-4 and V is TRBV4-3, with unresolved D. Germline CDR1 LGHNA, CDR2 YSLEER. CDR3 length: 15 amino acids. V was pared by 1 base and J by 4 bases, with 10 bases between. CDR3 protein: CASSQVPLSNEKLFF. CDR3 coding DNA: TGCGCCAGCAGCCAAGTACCCCTCAGTAATGAAAAACTGTTTTTT.